The clone carrying this TCR beta chain came up once. Authors' methods: Quantification of nucleated cells was approximated via reference gene primer amplification. TCRdb's copy holds only in-frame clones and misses some; the assay was immunoSEQ multiplex PCR. Clone size and V and J calls were adopted from that table, with D and trimming inferred from the DNA. This sample has 150,000 or so clones, with roughly 80% found just once. Those enrolled in Seattle joined during active infection and were followed longitudinally afterward. This specimen belongs to a study of blood T cell repertoires in COVID-19. The germline gives CDR1 SGHRS, CDR2 YFSETQ. This CDR3 has 13 residues. V dropped 1 base and J dropped 0 bases, with 4 bases sitting between them.

This receptor was obtained from a woman aged 60-75 years with COVID-19, enrolled during active disease. Sequences were obtained from peripheral blood. The chain joins TRBV5-1 to TRBJ1-2; D gene uncertain. The CDR3 reads CASSLTPNYGYTF. CDR3 nucleotides: TGCGCCAGCAGCTTGACACCTAACTATGGCTACACCTTC.